This T cell receptor beta chain emerged from a study of T cell responses to AZD1222 COVID-19 vaccine. V lost 3 bases to trimming and J lost 2 bases, with 13 bases between them. This CDR3 has 14 amino acids. The germline V gene encodes CDR1 DFQATT and CDR2 SNEGSKA (reference sequence). Comment on this clone: Its antigen is unknown.

Study-wide points: A reported finding is that nearly half of spike-specific TCRs target unmutated variant regions. White British ancestry dominated among donors, who included more females, and clonal diversity was possibly underestimated. Repertoire collection took place solely once the T cell response had peaked. Dominant at 160-218 and 743-854, vaccine-associated CD4 TCRs also spanned spike.

Repertoires were generated with immunoSEQ multiplex PCR, while TCRdb's copy carries only in-frame clones and drops some. Among around 140,000 clones listed, roughly 90% were seen once. Sample: peripheral blood, taken on day 0 of AZD1222 vaccination. This clonotype was obtained from an adult in good health. The V call is TRBV20-1, the J call TRBJ2-5, with D maybe TRBD1 (6 bases). CDR3 DNA sequence: TGCAGTGCTAGTCCCGGACAGCGACAAGAGACCCAGTACTTC. This encodes CSASPGQRQETQYF.